This T cell receptor (beta chain) was recorded in a study of shared clonotypes between healthy human individuals. TCRdb's table, derived via immunoSEQ multiplex PCR, lists solely in-frame clones and lacks some. The table records roughly 2.5 million clones, over 85% of them present only once. Study-level points and caveats: Lower generation probabilities were found for non-shared clonotypes than for those shared by all four donors.

V was pared by 5 bases and J by 0 bases, with 13 bases between. Germline V CDR1 and CDR2: MNHEY, SVGAGI. This CDR3 has 15 amino acids. A word on this clone: The antigen is unknown.

This sequence originates from a man between 18 and 29 years old in good health. The V gene is TRBV6-5, the J gene TRBJ2-5; no reliable D call. Sequenced input: naive CD4+ T cells sorted from blood. The subset: CD45RA+ positively selected. This CDR3 is CASSPAWGNQETQYF. The DNA for the CDR3 is TGTGCCAGCAGTCCCGCTTGGGGAAACCAAGAGACCCAGTACTTC.